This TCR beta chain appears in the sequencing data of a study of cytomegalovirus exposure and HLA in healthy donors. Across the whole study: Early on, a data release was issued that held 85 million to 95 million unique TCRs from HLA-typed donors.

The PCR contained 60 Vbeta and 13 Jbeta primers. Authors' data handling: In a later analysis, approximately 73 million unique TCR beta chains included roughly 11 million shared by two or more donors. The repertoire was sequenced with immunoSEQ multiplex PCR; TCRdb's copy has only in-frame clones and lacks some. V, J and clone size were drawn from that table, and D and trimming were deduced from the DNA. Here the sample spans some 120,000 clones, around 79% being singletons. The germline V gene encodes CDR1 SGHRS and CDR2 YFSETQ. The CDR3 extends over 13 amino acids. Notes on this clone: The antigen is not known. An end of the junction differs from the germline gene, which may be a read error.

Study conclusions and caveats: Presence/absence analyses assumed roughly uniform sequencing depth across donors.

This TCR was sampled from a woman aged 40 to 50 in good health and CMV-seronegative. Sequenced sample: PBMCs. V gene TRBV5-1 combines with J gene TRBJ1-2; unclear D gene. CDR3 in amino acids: CASSEEANHGYTF. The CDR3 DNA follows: TGCGCCAGCAGCGAGGAGGCTAACCATGGCTACACCTTC.